This T cell receptor (beta chain) was observed in a study of blood T cell repertoires in COVID-19. Across the whole study: Samples representing acute and convalescent COVID-19 were sourced from the United States, Italy and Spain. T cells, B-cell-depleted T cells, or PBMCs supplied cDNA or gDNA.

Per the original data handling: Amplifying reference gene primers gave estimates of nucleated cell counts. Some clones are missing from TCRdb's copy, which holds only in-frame ones; the method was immunoSEQ multiplex PCR. V and J calls and clone size are as listed in that table; D and trimming were resolved from the DNA. The sample shows under 95,000 clones, approximately 88% of them seen only once. The CDR3 loop spans 14 amino acids. The V gene's germline CDR1 is MNHNY and CDR2 SVGAGI (reference sequence). The V end was cut by 0 bases, the J end by 10 bases, with 13 bases between. The rearrangement joins TRBV6-6 to TRBJ2-1; weak D call: TRBD2 (5 bases). Material: peripheral blood. The source of this sequence is a woman aged 80 or older with active or convalescent COVID-19. DNA of the CDR3: TGTGCCAGCAGTTACTCGAGGAGCTCGGGGGAGCAGTTCTTC. This encodes CASSYSRSSGEQFF.